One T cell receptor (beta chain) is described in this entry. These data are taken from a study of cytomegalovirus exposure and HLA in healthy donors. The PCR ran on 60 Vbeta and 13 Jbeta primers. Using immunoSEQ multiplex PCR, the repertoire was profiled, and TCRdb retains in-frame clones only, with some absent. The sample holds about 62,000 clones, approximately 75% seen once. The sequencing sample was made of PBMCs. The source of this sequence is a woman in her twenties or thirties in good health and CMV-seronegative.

The CDR3 DNA follows: TGTGCCAGCAGTACGGGACAAACAGATACGCAGTATTTT. Amino acid sequence: CASSTGQTDTQYF. The rearrangement links TRBV6-1 to TRBJ2-3; a weak D match, TRBD1 (6 bases). Germline CDR1 reads MNHNS; CDR2 reads SASEGT. V was cut by 5 bases and J by 3 bases, with 9 bases left in between. The CDR3 runs to 13 residues.